A selection of T cell receptor beta chains follows, all from one sample in a study of blood T cell repertoires in COVID-19. TCRdb's table, derived via immunoSEQ multiplex PCR, lists solely in-frame clones and lacks some. The data show hundreds of thousands of clones, 85% to 90% seen once. Material: peripheral blood. The receptor source for this set is a man in his forties or fifties with COVID-19, enrolled during active disease. Both conserved end residues are part of each CDR3. D genes are given only for firm matches. Clone sizes are given selectively: once, few, many, or a class where the clone is expanded.

size	V	D	J	DNA	CDR3
.	TRBV27	.	TRBJ2-1	TGTGCCAGCGGGCTCAGGAATGAGCAGTTCTTC	CASGLRNEQFF
.	TRBV7-8	.	TRBJ1-6	TGTGCCAGCAGTCCCCGGCCCGGGTACTCACCCCTCCACTTT	CASSPRPGYSPLHF
once	TRBV4-3	.	TRBJ2-2	TGCGCCAGCAGCCAAGATACCTCATGGTTAGACACCGGGGAGCTGTTTTTT	CASSQDTSWLDTGELFF
.	TRBV27	.	TRBJ2-1	TGTGCCACCGCTCTTAGCGCCAATGAGCAGTTCTTC	CATALSANEQFF
few	TRBV15	TRBD1	TRBJ1-4	TGTGCCACCAGCACCGGGACAGGGGATGAAAAACTGTTTTTT	CATSTGTGDEKLFF
.	TRBV5-6	TRBD1	TRBJ1-5	TGTGCCAGCAGCTCCAGCGGACAGGTCCCTAATCAGCCCCAGCATTTT	CASSSSGQVPNQPQHF
.	TRBV6-4	TRBD2	TRBJ2-3	TGTGCCAGCAGTGAAGGGACTAGCGGGGAGAATACGCAGTATTTT	CASSEGTSGENTQYF
.	TRBV19	.	TRBJ1-5	TGTGCCAGTGGGGCCACGGGAGGACAGAATCAGCCTCAGCATTTT	CASGATGGQNQPQHF
.	TRBV27	.	TRBJ2-1	TGTGCCAGCAGCCCCGACGGCGCCCTAGTGAATGAGCAGTTCTTC	CASSPDGALVNEQFF
.	TRBV27	.	TRBJ2-7	TGTGCCAGCAGGAGAGAAACAGGGTCTCGCGCCTACGAGCAGTACTTC	CASRRETGSRAYEQYF
.	TRBV10-3	TRBD1	TRBJ1-6	TGTGCCATCAGTGACCCGACAGGGCTCCGGGTGAATTCACCCCTCCACTTT	CAISDPTGLRVNSPLHF
.	TRBV4-2	.	TRBJ1-3	TGTGCCAGCAGCCAAGATATGACAGCTAGAAACACCATATATTTT	CASSQDMTARNTIYF
.	TRBV5-4	TRBD1	TRBJ2-1	TGTGCCAGCAGCTTAGCCGGGACAGGGGGCGCGGATGAGCAGTTCTTC	CASSLAGTGGADEQFF
.	TRBV5-4	TRBD2	TRBJ2-2	TGTGCCAGCAGCTTGGGAGGGACTAGCGGGGGGACCGGGGAGCTGTTTTTT	CASSLGGTSGGTGELFF
.	TRBV5-4	.	TRBJ2-6	TGTGCCAGCAGCTGGGATGGAGGCTCTGGGGCCAACGTCCTGACTTTC	CASSWDGGSGANVLTF
few	TRBV6-5	.	TRBJ1-6	TGTGCCAGCGGAAGGGGAAATTCACCCCTCCACTTT	CASGRGNSPLHF
.	TRBV10-1	TRBD1	TRBJ1-5	TGCGCCAGCACGCCGACGACAGGGTTAAATCAGCCCCAGCATTTT	CASTPTTGLNQPQHF
.	TRBV6-6	TRBD1	TRBJ2-7	TGTGCCAGCAGAAAGACAGGGGATCTCTACGAGCAGTACTTC	CASRKTGDLYEQYF
.	TRBV7-3	TRBD2	TRBJ2-1	TGTGCCAGCAGCTTCGTGGGCGGGGGGCCCGATGAGCAGTTCTTC	CASSFVGGGPDEQFF
few	TRBV19	TRBD2	TRBJ2-5	TGTGCCAGTAGCCTTAGCGGGATTGGAGAGACCCAGTACTTC	CASSLSGIGETQYF
.	TRBV27	.	TRBJ1-1	TGTGCCAGCAGGTCGGGCAGGAGGGACACTGAAGCTTTCTTT	CASRSGRRDTEAFF
once	TRBV5-4	.	TRBJ2-5	TGTGCCAGCAGCTTTCCTAGCAGAGTGCAAGAGACCCAGTACTTC	CASSFPSRVQETQYF
.	TRBV27	.	TRBJ2-2	TGTGCCAGCAGTTTCCAGGGGAACACCGGGGAGCTGTTTTTT	CASSFQGNTGELFF
once	TRBV5-5	.	TRBJ2-1	TGTGCCAGCAGCTTGGTCGTTTACAATGAGCAGTTCTTC	CASSLVVYNEQFF
.	TRBV19	.	TRBJ1-2	TGTGCCAGTAGTATTGGGGCAGGAGACGACAACTATGGCTACACCTTC	CASSIGAGDDNYGYTF
.	TRBV7-9	.	TRBJ2-1	TGTGCCGGTCGGGACTCCTACAATGAGCAGTTCTTC	CAGRDSYNEQFF
.	TRBV7-9	.	TRBJ2-6	TGTGCCAGCAGACTTGGAGGAGGGTCTGGGGCCAACGTCCTGACTTTC	CASRLGGGSGANVLTF
once	TRBV6-2/TRBV6-3	.	TRBJ1-5	TGTGCCAGCAGCAACGACAGGTTAAATCAGCCCCAGCATTTT	CASSNDRLNQPQHF
.	TRBV6-2/TRBV6-3	TRBD1	TRBJ1-6	TGTGCCAGCAGCCCGGACAGGGTTTCACCCCTCCACTTT	CASSPDRVSPLHF
.	TRBV6-5	TRBD1	TRBJ1-2	TGTGCCAGCCGGGACAGACCGAGCTATGGCTACACCTTC	CASRDRPSYGYTF
few	TRBV30	.	TRBJ1-1	TGTGCCTGGAGTGTAATATCGGACACTGAAGCTTTCTTT	CAWSVISDTEAFF
once	TRBV6-2/TRBV6-3	TRBD1	TRBJ1-5	TGTGCCAGCAGTAGACAGGGCGGGAGCAATCAGCCCCAGCATTTT	CASSRQGGSNQPQHF
.	TRBV2	TRBD2	TRBJ2-1	TGTGCCAGCAGTCTATTTAGCGGGTCCAACTACAATGAGCAGTTCTTC	CASSLFSGSNYNEQFF
.	TRBV7-8	TRBD1	TRBJ1-2	TGTGCCAGCAGCTACCAAGGACAGGGAGTCTATGGCTACACCTTC	CASSYQGQGVYGYTF